These 5 T cell receptor beta chains originate from one sample sequenced in a study of Tregs in tolerant kidney transplant recipients. TCRdb's copy holds only in-frame clones and misses some; the assay was immunoSEQ multiplex PCR. The data contain 100,000 to 130,000 clones, almost 90% of them singletons. Here the sequenced sample was CD4+ T cells from blood, taken before the transplant. The receptors were gathered from a human donor who received a combined kidney and bone marrow transplant.

The chain carries TRBV4-1 and TRBJ2-1, with unresolved D. V shed 5 bases and J shed 3 bases, with 11 bases lying between them. The germline V gene has CDR1 MGHRA and CDR2 YSYEKL. The CDR3 is 14 residues long. CDR3 sequence reads: CASSVRLDYNEQFF. The CDR3 DNA is TGCGCCAGCAGCGTGCGCCTCGACTACAATGAGCAGTTCTTC.

The CDR3 DNA follows: TGTGCCAGCAGCCCCTCTGGGGCTAGCGGGGTTAAAGATACGCAGTATTTT. Translated: CASSPSGASGVKDTQYF. The chain recombines TRBV11-2 with TRBJ2-3, with 9 bases matching TRBD2. The CDR3 contains 17 residues. V was pared by 5 bases and J by 5 bases, with 14 bases of the junction left unmatched. Germline V gene sequence: CDR1 SGHAT, CDR2 FQNNGV.

This chain links TRBV28 with TRBJ1-3; 10 nucleotides align to TRBD1. Germline CDR1 and CDR2: MDHEN and SYDVKM. The V gene end was trimmed by 2 bases and the J gene end by 4 bases; junction bases not matched to a gene: 5. The CDR3 has 16 amino acids. CDR3 in DNA: TGTGCCAGCAGTTTAGACAGGGGGCGAGGAGGAAACACCATATATTTT. This gives the protein CASSLDRGRGGNTIYF.

This chain joins TRBV7-9 and TRBJ2-2; tentative D call: TRBD1 (7 bases). Trimming cost V 8 bases and J 2 bases, with 18 bases left between them. The germline V gene encodes CDR1 SEHNR and CDR2 FQNEAQ (reference sequence). The CDR3 contains 16 residues. The CDR3 reads CASGRLGQKNTGELFF. The DNA for the CDR3 is TGTGCCAGCGGGAGGCTGGGACAGAAAAACACCGGGGAGCTGTTTTTT.

The chain joins TRBV6-1 to TRBJ2-1; D possibly corresponds to TRBD2 (6 bases). The V gene lost 7 bases and the J gene lost 1 base, with 11 bases spanning the gap. CDR1 MNHNS and CDR2 SASEGT come from the germline V gene. The CDR3 covers 14 residues. The CDR3 region is CASIRDFSYNEQFF. The CDR3 region has the DNA TGTGCCAGCATCCGGGACTTTTCCTACAATGAGCAGTTCTTC.